This T cell receptor beta chain was identified in a study of CD8 T cells in ankylosing spondylitis. Notes on the study in general: Previous work reported some of these motif variants in the synovial fluid and blood of reactive arthritis. The authors found the disease-linked clones to be CD8+ and relatively rare in peripheral blood. Several highly homologous variants made up a TCR beta motif that seemed to typify ankylosing spondylitis blood.

In this sample, this clonotype turned up many times. The antigen is unknown. A single record per CDR3 protein comes from TCRdb applying MiXCR to the 5' RACE reads. This sample has roughly 120,000 distinct CDR3 sequences, with 7% found just once. Between the trimmed V and J ends, which lost 4 bases and 5 bases, there was a span of 11 bases. This CDR3 spans 13 amino acids. CDR1 is ENHRY and CDR2 is SYGVKD in the germline V gene. Sequencing input: blood, either unsorted or a sorted T cell fraction (not recorded which). This TCR came from a male donor with ankylosing spondylitis or in good health (not recorded which). The chain is built from TRBV10-3 and TRBJ1-2; TRBD1 might be the D (5 bases). CDR3 sequence (DNA): TGTGCCATCAGTGGTCCCGGGGGATATGGCTACACCTTC. This gives the protein CAISGPGGYGYTF.